This T cell receptor beta chain was documented in a study of early T cells in non-severe SARS-CoV-2 infection. Unique molecular identifiers (one per individual cDNA molecule) were attached. TCRdb itself ran the 5' RACE reads through MiXCR, one entry per CDR3 protein. The sample contains roughly 28,000 distinct CDR3 sequences, around 4.5% of which appear only once. Per germline, CDR1 MDHEN and CDR2 SYDVKM. Deletions cut 4 bases from V and 1 base from J, with 13 bases between. The CDR3 is 16 amino acids. The specimen sequenced was whole blood. This receptor was obtained from an adult who was a healthcare worker with PCR-confirmed SARS-CoV-2 infection or an uninfected control (not recorded which). V and J are TRBV28 and TRBJ2-2, with D unclear. The CDR3 sequence is CASSSVGHWNTGELFF. The DNA of the CDR3 is TGTGCCAGCAGTTCCGTAGGGCACTGGAACACCGGGGAGCTGTTTTTT.